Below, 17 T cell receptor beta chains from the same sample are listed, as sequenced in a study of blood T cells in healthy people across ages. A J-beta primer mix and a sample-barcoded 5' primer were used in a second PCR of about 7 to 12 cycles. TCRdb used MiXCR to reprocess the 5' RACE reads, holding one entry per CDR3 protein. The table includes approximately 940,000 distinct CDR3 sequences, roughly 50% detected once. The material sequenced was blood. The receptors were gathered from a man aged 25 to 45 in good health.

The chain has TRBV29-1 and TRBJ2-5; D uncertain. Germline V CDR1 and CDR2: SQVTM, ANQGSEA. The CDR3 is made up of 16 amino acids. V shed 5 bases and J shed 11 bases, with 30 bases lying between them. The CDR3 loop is CSVNYPDDVPYNEQYF. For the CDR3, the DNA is TGCAGCGTTAATTATCCGGACGACGTCCCCTACAATGAGCAGTACTTC.

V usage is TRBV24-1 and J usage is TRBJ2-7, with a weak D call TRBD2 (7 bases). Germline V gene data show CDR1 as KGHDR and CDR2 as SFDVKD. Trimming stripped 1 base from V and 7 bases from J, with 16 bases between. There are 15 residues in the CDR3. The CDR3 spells CATSDFGGAGNEQYF. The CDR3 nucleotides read TGTGCCACCAGTGATTTTGGGGGGGCCGGGAATGAGCAGTACTTC.

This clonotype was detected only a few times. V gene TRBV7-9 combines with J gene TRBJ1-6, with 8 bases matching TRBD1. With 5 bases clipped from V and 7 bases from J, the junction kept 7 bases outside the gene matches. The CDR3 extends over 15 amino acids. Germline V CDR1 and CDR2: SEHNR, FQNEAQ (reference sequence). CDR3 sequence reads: CASSPKGQANSPLHF. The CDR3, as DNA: TGTGCCAGCAGCCCAAAGGGACAGGCAAATTCACCCCTCCACTTT. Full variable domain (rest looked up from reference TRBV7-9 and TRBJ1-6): DTGVSQNPRHKITKRGQNVTFRCDPISEHNRLYWYRQTLGQGPEFLTYFQNEAQLEKSRLLSDRFSAERPKGSFSTLEIQRTEQGDSAMYLCASSPKGQANSPLHFGNGTRLTVT.

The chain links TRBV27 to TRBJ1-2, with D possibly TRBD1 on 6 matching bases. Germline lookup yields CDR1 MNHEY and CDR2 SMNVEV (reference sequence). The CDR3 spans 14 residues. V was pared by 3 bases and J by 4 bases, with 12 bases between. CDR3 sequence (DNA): TGTGCCAGCAGTTTCGCTCGGGACACCTATGGCTACACCTTC. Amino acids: CASSFARDTYGYTF.

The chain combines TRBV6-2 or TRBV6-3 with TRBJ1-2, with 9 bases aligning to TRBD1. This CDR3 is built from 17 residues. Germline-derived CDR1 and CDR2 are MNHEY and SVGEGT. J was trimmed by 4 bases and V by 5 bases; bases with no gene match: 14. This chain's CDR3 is CASSKLQPGTGLYGYTF. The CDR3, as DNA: TGTGCCAGCAGTAAACTCCAGCCCGGGACAGGGCTCTATGGCTACACCTTC.

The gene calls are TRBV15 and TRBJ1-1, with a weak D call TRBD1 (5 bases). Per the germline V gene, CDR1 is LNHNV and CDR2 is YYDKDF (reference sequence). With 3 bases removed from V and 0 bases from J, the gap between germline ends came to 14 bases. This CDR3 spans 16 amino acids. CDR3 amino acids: CATSRAKTVMNTEAFF. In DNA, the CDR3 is TGTGCCACCAGCAGGGCGAAGACAGTCATGAACACTGAAGCTTTCTTT.

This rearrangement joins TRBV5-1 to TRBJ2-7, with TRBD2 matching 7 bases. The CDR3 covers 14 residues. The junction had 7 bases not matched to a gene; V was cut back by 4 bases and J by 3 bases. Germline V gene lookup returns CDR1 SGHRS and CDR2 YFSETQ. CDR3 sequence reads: CASSPLTSSYEQYF. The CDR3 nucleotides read TGCGCCAGCAGCCCTTTGACTAGCAGCTACGAGCAGTACTTC.

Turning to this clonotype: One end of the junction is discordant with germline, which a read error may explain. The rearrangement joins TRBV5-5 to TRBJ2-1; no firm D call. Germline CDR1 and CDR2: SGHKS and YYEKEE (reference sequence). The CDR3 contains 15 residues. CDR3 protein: CASSLEGSWSNGQFF. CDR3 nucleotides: TGTGCCAGCAGCTTGGAAGGATCGTGGTCGAATGGGCAGTTCTTC.

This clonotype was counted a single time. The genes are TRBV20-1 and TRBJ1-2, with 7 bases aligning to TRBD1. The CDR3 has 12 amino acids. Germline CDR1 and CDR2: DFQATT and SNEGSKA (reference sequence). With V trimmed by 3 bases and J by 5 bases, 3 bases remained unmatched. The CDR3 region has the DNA TGCAGTGCTAGCGGGGGACAGTATGGCTACACCTTC. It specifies CSASGGQYGYTF.

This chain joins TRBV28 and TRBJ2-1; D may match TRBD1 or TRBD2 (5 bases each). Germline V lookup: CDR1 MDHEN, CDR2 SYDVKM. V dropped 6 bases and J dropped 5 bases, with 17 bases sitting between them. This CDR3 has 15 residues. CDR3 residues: CASRGPGAVNNEQFF. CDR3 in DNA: TGTGCCAGCAGGGGACCGGGCGCCGTGAACAATGAGCAGTTCTTC.

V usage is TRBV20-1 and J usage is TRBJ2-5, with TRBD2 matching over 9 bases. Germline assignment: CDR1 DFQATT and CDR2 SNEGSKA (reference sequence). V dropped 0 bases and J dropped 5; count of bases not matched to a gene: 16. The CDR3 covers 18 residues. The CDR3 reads CSARDWPSGVIGDETQYF. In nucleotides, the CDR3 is TGCAGTGCTAGAGATTGGCCTAGCGGGGTAATAGGGGACGAGACCCAGTACTTC.

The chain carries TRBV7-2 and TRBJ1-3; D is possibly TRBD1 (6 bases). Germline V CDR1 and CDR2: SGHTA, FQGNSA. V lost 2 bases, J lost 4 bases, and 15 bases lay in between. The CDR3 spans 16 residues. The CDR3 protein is CASSLSYRATGNTIYF. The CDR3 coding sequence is TGTGCCAGCAGCTTATCCTACAGGGCCACGGGAAACACCATATATTTT.

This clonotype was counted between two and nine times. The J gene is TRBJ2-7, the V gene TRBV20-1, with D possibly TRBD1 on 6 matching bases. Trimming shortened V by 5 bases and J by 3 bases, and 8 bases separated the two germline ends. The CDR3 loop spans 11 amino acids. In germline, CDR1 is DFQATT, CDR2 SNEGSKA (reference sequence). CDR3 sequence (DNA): TGCAGTGCTGCGGACAGCTACGAGCAGTACTTC. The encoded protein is CSAADSYEQYF.

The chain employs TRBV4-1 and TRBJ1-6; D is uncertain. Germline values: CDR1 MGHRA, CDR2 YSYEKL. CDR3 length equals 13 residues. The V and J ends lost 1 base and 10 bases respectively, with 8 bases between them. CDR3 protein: CASSQGYESPLHF. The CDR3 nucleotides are TGCGCCAGCAGCCAAGGTTATGAGTCACCCCTCCACTTT.

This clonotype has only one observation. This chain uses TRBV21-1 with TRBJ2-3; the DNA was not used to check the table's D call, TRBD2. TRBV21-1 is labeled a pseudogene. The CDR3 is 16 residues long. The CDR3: CASTLTASGVTDTQYF. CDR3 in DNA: TGTGCCAGCACCCTGACGGCTAGCGGGGTCACAGATACGCAGTATTTT.

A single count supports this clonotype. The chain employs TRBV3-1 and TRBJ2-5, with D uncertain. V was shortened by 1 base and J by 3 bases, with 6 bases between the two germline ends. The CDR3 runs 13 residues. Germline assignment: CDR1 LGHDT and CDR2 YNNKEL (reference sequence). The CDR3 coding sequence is TGTGCCAGCAGCCAAGTCCCGAAAGAGACCCAGTACTTC. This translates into CASSQVPKETQYF.

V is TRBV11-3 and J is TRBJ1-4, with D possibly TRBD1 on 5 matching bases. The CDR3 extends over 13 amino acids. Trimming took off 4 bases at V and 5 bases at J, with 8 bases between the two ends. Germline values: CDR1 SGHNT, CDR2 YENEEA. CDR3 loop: CASSWDANEKLFF. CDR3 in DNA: TGTGCCAGCAGCTGGGACGCCAATGAAAAACTGTTTTTT.